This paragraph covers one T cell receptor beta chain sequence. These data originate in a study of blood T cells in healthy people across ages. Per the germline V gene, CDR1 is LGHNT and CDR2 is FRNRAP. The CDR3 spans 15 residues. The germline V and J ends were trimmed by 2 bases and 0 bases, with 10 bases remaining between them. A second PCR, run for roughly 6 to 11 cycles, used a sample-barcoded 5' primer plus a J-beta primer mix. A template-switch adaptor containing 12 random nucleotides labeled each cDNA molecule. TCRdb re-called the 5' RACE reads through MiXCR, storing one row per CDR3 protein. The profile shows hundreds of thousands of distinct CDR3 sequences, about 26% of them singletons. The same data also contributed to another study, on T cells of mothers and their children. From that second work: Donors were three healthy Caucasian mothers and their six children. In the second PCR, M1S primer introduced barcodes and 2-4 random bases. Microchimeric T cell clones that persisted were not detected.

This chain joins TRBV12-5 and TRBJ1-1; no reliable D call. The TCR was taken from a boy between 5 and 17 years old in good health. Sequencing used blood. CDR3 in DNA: TGTGCTAGTGGTTTGTCAAGGCTCTTGAACACTGAAGCTTTCTTT. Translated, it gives CASGLSRLLNTEAFF.